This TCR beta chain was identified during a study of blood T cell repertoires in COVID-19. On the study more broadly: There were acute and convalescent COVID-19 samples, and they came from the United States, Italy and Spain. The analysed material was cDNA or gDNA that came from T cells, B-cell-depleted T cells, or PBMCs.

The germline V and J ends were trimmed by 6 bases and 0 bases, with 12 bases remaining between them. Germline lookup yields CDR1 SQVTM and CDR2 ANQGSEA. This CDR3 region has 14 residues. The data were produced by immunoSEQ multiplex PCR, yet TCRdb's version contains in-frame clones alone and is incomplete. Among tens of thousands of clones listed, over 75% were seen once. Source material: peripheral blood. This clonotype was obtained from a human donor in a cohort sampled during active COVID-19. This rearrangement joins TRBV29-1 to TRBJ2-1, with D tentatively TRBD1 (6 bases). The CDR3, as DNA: TGCAGCGTCGGCGACAGGAGCTCCTACAATGAGCAGTTCTTC. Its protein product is CSVGDRSSYNEQFF.